Given below is one TCR beta chain in context. Its antigen remains unidentified. Sorting split CD4+ cells into CD25-high CD127-low Tregs and CD25-low CD127-high conventional T cells. The CDR3 consists of 14 residues. V dropped 0 bases and J dropped 2 bases, with 7 bases sitting between them. Germline V CDR1 and CDR2: SGHRS, YFSETQ. The PCR used 52 TRBV and 13 TRBJ primers. Method: immunoSEQ multiplex PCR; TCRdb's copy keeps in-frame clones and lacks some. Of more than 5,000 clones listed, over 75% are singletons. The sample belongs to a study of regulatory T cells. Overall study results and limits: Compared with controls, patient regulatory T-cell samples yielded roughly tenfold fewer unique productive reads. CD3G-deficient patients' regulatory T cells showed reduced Shannon diversity versus autologous conventional CD4+ and control regulatory cells. Patient repertoires had restricted TRB V-J pairs and skewed V and J usage, most in Tregs.

The origin of this receptor is a person under 35 with CD3G deficiency. Sequencing was done on a sample of CD4+ Tregs sorted from blood. The V gene is TRBV5-1, the J gene TRBJ2-3; weak D call: TRBD2 (5 bases). CDR3 nucleotides: TGCGCCAGCAGCTTGGCCGGGAACACAGATACGCAGTATTTT. It translates to CASSLAGNTDTQYF.